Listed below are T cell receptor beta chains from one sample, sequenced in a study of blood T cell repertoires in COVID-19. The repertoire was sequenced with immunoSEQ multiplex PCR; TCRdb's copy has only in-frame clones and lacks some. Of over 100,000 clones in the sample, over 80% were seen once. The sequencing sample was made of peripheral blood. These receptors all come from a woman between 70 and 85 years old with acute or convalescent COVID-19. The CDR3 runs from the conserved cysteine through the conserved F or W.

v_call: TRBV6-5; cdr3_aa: CASTAGQGNYGYTF
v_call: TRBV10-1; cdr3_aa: CASCNQIRWRCQPQHF
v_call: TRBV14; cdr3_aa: CASSQAGVGETQYF
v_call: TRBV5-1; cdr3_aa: CASSRSPVERNIQYF
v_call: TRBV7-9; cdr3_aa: CASSQGGDEKLFF
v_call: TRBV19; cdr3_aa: CASSIRDRGETQYF
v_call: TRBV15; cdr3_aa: CATSRDPVETQYF
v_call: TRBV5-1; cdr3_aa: CASSAGTGFQETQYF
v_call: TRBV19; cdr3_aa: CASSIGQGSTDTQYF
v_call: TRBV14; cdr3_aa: CASSQDRGGEGEQYF
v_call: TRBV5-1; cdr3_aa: CASSDRVTGELFF
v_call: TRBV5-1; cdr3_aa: CASSLEGRGLEAFF
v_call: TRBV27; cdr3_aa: CASSWLAVTDTQYF
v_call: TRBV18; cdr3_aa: CASSPADRTNNEQFF
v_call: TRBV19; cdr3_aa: CASSISSANTGELFF
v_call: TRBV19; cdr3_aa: CASRQTGTSYEQYF
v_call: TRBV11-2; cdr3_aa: CASSLERSTGELFF
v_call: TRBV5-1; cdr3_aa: CASSPDIMNTEAFF
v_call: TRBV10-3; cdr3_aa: CATGDTEAFF
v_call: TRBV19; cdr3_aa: CASSITSSGYTF